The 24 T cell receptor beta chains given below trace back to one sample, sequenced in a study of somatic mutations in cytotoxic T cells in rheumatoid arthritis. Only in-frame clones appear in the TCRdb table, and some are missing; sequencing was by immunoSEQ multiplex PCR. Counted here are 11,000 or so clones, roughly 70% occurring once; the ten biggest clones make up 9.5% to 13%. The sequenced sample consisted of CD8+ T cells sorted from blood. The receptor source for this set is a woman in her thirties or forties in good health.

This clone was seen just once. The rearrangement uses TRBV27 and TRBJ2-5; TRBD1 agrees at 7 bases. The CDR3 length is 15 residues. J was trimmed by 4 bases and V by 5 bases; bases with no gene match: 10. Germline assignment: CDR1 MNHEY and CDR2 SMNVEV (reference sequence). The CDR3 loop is CASSQQGGSGETQYF. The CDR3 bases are TGTGCCAGCAGTCAACAAGGGGGCTCGGGAGAGACCCAGTACTTC.

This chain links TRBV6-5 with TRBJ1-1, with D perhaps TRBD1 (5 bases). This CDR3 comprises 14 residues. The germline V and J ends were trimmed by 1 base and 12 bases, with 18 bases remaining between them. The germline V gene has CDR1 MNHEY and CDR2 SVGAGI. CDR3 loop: CASSYWQGDVVSFF. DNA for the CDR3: TGTGCCAGCAGTTACTGGCAGGGAGACGTCGTATCTTTCTTT.

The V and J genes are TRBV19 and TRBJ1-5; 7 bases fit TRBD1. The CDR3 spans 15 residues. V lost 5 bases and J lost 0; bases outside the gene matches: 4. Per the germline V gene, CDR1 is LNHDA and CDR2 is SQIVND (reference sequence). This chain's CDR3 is CASSEGQASNQPQHF. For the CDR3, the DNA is TGTGCCAGTAGTGAAGGACAGGCTAGCAATCAGCCCCAGCATTTT.

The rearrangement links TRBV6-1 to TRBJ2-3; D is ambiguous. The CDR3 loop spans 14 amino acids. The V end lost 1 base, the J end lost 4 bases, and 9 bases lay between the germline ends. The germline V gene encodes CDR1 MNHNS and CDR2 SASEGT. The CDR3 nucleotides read TGTGCCAGCAGTGAAGGGGTAATCGCAGATACGCAGTATTTT. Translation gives CASSEGVIADTQYF.

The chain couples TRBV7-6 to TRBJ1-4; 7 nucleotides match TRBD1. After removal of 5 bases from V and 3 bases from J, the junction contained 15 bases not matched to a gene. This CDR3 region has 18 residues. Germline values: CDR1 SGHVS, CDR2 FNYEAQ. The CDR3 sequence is CASSRGQVAHLSNEKLFF. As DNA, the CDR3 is TGTGCCAGCAGCCGCGGACAGGTTGCCCATCTATCTAATGAAAAACTGTTTTTT.

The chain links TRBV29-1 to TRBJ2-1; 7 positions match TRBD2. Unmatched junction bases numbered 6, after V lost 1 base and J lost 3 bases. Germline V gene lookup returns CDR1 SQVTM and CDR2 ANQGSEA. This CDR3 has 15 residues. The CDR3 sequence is CSVEGAGERYNEQFF. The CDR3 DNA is TGCAGCGTTGAAGGTGCGGGAGAACGCTACAATGAGCAGTTCTTC.

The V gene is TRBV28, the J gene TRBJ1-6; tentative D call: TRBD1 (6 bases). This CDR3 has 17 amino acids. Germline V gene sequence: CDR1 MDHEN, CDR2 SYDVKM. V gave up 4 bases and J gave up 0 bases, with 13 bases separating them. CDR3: CASSWGTSSSYNSPLHF. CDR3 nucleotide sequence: TGTGCCAGCAGTTGGGGGACAAGCAGCTCCTATAATTCACCCCTCCACTTT.

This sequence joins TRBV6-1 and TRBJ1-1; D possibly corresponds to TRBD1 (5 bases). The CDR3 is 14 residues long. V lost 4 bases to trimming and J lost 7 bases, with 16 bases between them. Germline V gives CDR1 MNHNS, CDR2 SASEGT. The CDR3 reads CASSVKGPYGEAFF. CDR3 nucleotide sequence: TGTGCCAGCAGTGTCAAGGGACCTTATGGTGAAGCTTTCTTT.

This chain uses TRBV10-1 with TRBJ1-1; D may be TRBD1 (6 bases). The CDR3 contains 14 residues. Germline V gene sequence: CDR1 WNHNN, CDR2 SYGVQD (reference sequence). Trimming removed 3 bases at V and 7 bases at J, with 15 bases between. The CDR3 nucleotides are TGCGCCAGCAGTGACGGGGGACAAGGGGATGAAGCTTTCTTT. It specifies CASSDGGQGDEAFF.

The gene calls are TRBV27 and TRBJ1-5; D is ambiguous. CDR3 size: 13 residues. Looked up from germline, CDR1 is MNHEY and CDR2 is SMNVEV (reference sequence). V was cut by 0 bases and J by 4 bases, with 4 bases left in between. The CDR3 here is CASSLSSNQPQHF. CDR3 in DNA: TGTGCCAGCAGTTTATCTAGTAATCAGCCCCAGCATTTT.

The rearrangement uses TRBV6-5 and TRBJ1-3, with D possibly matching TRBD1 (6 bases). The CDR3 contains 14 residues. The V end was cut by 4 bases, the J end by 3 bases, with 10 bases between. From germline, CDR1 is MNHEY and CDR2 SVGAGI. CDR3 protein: CASSFGGFGNTIYF. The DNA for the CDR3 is TGTGCCAGCAGTTTCGGGGGCTTTGGAAACACCATATATTTT.

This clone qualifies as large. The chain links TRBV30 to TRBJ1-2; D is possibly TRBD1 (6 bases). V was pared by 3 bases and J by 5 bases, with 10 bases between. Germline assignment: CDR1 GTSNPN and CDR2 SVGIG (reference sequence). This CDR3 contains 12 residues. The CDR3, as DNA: TGTGCCTGGAGATCGGGGGCTTATGGCTACACCTTC. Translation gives CAWRSGAYGYTF.

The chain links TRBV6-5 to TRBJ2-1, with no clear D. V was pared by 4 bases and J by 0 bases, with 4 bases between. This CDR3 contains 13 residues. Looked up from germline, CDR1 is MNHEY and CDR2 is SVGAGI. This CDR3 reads CASSLSSYNEQFF. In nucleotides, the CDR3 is TGTGCCAGCAGTTTGAGCTCCTACAATGAGCAGTTCTTC.

DNA for the CDR3: TGTGCCAGCAGCCCTAGTTTCCCAGATACGCAGTATTTT. Encoded protein: CASSPSFPDTQYF. The J gene is TRBJ2-3, the V gene TRBV11-3; no definite D call. Germline-derived CDR1 and CDR2 are SGHNT and YENEEA. The CDR3 length is 13 residues. Trimming took off 5 bases at V and 4 bases at J, with 10 bases between the two ends.

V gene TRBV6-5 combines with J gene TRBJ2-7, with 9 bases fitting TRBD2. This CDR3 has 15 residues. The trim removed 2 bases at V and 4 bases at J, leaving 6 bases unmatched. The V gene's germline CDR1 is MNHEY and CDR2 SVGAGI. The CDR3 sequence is CASSYGSSGVYEQYF. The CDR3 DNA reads TGTGCCAGCAGTTACGGTTCTAGCGGGGTATACGAGCAGTACTTC.

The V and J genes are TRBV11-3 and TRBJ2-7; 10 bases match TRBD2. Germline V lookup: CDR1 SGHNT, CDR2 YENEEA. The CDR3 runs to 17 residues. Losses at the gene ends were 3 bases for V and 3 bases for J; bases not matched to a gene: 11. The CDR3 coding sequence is TGTGCCAGCAGCTTCCTCCACCCCGGACTAGCGGACTACGAGCAGTACTTC. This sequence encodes CASSFLHPGLADYEQYF.

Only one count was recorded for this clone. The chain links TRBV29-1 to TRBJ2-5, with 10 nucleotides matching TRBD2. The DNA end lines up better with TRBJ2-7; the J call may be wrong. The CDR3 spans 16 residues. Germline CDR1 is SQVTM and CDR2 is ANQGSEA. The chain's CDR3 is CSVEPFLAGEIYEQYF. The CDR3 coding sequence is TGCAGCGTTGAACCGTTCCTAGCGGGAGAGATCTACGAGCAGTACTTC.

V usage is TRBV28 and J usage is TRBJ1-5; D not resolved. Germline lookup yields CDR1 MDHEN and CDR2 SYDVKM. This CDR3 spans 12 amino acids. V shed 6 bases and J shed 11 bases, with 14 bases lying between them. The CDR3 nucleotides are TGTGCCAGCAGCGCCGGCCCGATAGCCCAGCATTTT. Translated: CASSAGPIAQHF.

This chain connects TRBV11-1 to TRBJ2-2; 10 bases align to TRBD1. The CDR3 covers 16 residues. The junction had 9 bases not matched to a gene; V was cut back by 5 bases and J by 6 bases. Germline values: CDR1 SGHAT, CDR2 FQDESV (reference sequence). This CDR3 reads CASSPDRGRVPGELFF. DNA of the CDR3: TGTGCCAGCAGCCCTGACAGGGGGCGCGTCCCCGGGGAGCTGTTTTTT.

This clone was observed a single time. CDR3 protein: CASSLRQVPKEKLFF. The CDR3 coding sequence is TGTGCCAGCAGTTTACGACAGGTGCCCAAAGAAAAACTGTTTTTT. The gene calls are TRBV28 and TRBJ1-4; tentatively, D is TRBD1 (6 bases). The germline V gene encodes CDR1 MDHEN and CDR2 SYDVKM. This CDR3 is built from 15 residues. V was trimmed by 2 bases and J by 8 bases, leaving 15 bases between them.

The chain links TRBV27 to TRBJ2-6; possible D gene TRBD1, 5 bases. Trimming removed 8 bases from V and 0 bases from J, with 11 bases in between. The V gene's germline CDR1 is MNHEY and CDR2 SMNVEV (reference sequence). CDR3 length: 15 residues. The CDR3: CASAWQGSGANVLTF. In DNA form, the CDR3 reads TGTGCCAGCGCTTGGCAGGGCTCTGGGGCCAACGTCCTGACTTTC. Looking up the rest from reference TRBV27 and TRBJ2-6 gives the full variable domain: EAQVTQNPRYLITVTGKKLTVTCSQNMNHEYMSWYRQDPGLGLRQIYYSMNVEVTDKGDVPEGYKVSRKEKRNFPLILESPSPNQTSLYFCASAWQGSGANVLTFGAGSRLTVL.

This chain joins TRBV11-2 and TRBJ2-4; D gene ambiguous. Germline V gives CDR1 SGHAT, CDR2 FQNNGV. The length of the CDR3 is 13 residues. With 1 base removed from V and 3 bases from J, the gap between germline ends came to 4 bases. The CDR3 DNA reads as TGTGCCAGCAGCTTAGTAGACAAAAACATTCAGTACTTC. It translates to CASSLVDKNIQYF.

The CDR3 here is CASSRDPGRVDTEAFF. CDR3 sequence (DNA): TGCGCCAGCAGTCGAGATCCCGGTAGGGTTGACACTGAAGCTTTCTTT. The gene calls are TRBV23-1 and TRBJ1-1; D unclear. TRBV23-1 is given ORF status, its function remaining uncertain. The V end lost 4 bases, the J end lost 3 bases, and 18 bases lay between the germline ends. This CDR3 is 16 amino acids long.

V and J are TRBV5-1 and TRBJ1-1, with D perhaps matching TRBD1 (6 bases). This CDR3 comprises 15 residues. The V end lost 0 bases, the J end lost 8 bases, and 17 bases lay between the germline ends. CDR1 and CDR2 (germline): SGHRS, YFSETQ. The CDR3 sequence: CASSLAGPSQGEAFF. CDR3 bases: TGCGCCAGCAGCTTGGCCGGACCGTCCCAGGGGGAAGCTTTCTTT.